The 24 T cell receptor beta chains below all came from one sample that was sequenced in a study of T cells after yellow fever vaccination. TCRdb re-analysed the 5' RACE reads in MiXCR, keeping a single row per CDR3 protein. The sample yields 300,000 or so distinct CDR3 sequences, around 7.3% seen once. Material: PBMCs, obtained about 41 days after the first yellow fever vaccination. All receptors come from a man aged 18 to 35 who received the YFV17D yellow fever vaccine.

In its sample, this clonotype was seen many times. The gene calls are TRBV12-3 or TRBV12-4 and TRBJ2-2; D is possibly TRBD1 or TRBD2 (6 bases each). The germline V and J ends were trimmed by 3 bases and 7 bases, with 12 bases remaining between them. This CDR3 region has 14 residues. The CDR3 sequence: CASSLYREDGELFF. Here the CDR3 DNA reads TGTGCCAGCAGTTTGTACAGGGAGGACGGGGAGCTGTTTTTT.

This rearrangement joins TRBV5-1 to TRBJ1-2; no clear D. This CDR3 is built from 14 residues. Germline V CDR1 and CDR2: SGHRS, YFSETQ. Trimming removed 4 bases at V and 7 bases at J, with 17 bases between. In DNA form, the CDR3 reads TGCGCCAGCAGCCCCGTGGAGGGCGCAGGTGGCTACACCTTC. This codes for CASSPVEGAGGYTF.

This clonotype is a singleton in its sample. This chain joins TRBV4-3 and TRBJ2-1; the match to TRBD1 covers 7 bases. V lost 1 base to trimming and J lost 7 bases; unmatched junction nucleotides: 7. Germline CDR1 and CDR2: LGHNA and YSLEER. The CDR3 sequence is 15 residues long. The CDR3 region has the DNA TGCGCCAGCAGCCAAGGGACAGGTCTTGGAAATGAGCAGTTCTTC. It translates to CASSQGTGLGNEQFF.

The rearrangement links TRBV2 to TRBJ1-4; no clear D gene. Trimming left V 6 bases short and J 4 bases short, with 3 bases between. This CDR3 comprises 11 residues. The germline CDR1 and CDR2 sequences are SNHLY and FYNNEI. This CDR3 is CASRVNEKLFF. The CDR3 DNA reads as TGTGCCAGCAGGGTTAATGAAAAACTGTTTTTT.

This chain links TRBV6-1 with TRBJ2-7; D may be TRBD2 (5 bases). With 6 bases removed from V and 4 bases from J, the gap between germline ends came to 13 bases. Looked up from germline, CDR1 is MNHNS and CDR2 is SASEGT. CDR3 length: 13 amino acids. As DNA, the CDR3 is TGTGCCAGCAGAGACGGGGAGAGTTACGAGCAGTACGTC. Protein product: CASRDGESYEQYV.

There are a few counts of this clonotype. One end of the junction fails to match germline, which may point to a read error. CDR3 coding DNA: TGTGCCAACAGTTTCGGGCATGAGCAGTTCTTC. Residues: CANSFGHEQFF. This chain links TRBV12-3 or TRBV12-4 with TRBJ2-1; no clear D gene. There are 11 residues in the CDR3.

DNA for the CDR3: TGTGCCAGCACCCGAGGATCGCCCACCGGGGAGCTGTTTTTT. Amino acid sequence: CASTRGSPTGELFF. The genes are TRBV2 and TRBJ2-2, with unresolved D. CDR3 length: 14 residues. The germline V and J ends were trimmed by 7 bases and 4 bases, with 13 bases remaining between them. Germline values: CDR1 SNHLY, CDR2 FYNNEI.

This clonotype has more than one count but fewer than ten. The rearrangement uses TRBV11-2 and TRBJ2-7; D unresolved. The V gene lost 1 base and the J gene lost 4 bases, with 11 bases spanning the gap. Per germline, CDR1 SGHAT and CDR2 FQNNGV. The CDR3 runs to 14 residues. The CDR3 bases are TGTGCCAGCAGCTTAGGTGTCAGGAGATACGAGCAGTACTTC. This translates into CASSLGVRRYEQYF.

This clonotype was picked up many times. The chain recombines TRBV4-3 with TRBJ2-6, with D possibly TRBD1 on 6 matching bases. Germline loops: CDR1 LGHNA, CDR2 YSLEER. The CDR3 spans 16 residues. V was clipped by 4 bases and J by 2 bases, with 12 bases between them. This chain's CDR3 is CASSPGTLAGANVLTF. Written as DNA, the CDR3 is TGCGCCAGCAGCCCCGGGACACTAGCTGGGGCCAACGTCCTGACTTTC.

This clonotype was seen only a few times. The chain carries TRBV6-1 and TRBJ2-7, with D perhaps TRBD1 or TRBD2 (5 bases each). V lost 5 bases and J lost 6, with 17 bases in between. The germline V gene has CDR1 MNHNS and CDR2 SASEGT. This CDR3 has 14 amino acids. CDR3 in DNA: TGTGCCAGCAGTCCCCTCCTAGAGGGGTCCGAGCAGTACGTC. Translated: CASSPLLEGSEQYV.

This chain connects TRBV21-1 to TRBJ2-6; whether TRBD1, the table's D call, matches the DNA was not checked. TRBV21-1 has pseudogene status. CDR3 length: 18 residues. The CDR3 nucleotides are TGTGCCTTCAGCAAACCCGGGGGGCTTGCCTCTGGGGCCAACGTCCTGACTTTC. As protein: CAFSKPGGLASGANVLTF.

The gene calls are TRBV4-1 and TRBJ1-4; D is unclear. This CDR3 has 13 residues. V lost 8 bases and J lost 5, with 12 bases in between. CDR1 and CDR2 from the germline V gene are MGHRA and YSYEKL. In DNA, the CDR3 is TGCGCCAGCCGTTATGGGCCGAATGAAAAACTGTTTTTT. Translation: CASRYGPNEKLFF.

Comment on this clonotype: This sequence may be a read error, since a much larger clone differs from it by one base. V is TRBV27 and J is TRBJ2-3; 8 bases map to TRBD2. The CDR3 has 15 amino acids. J gave up 5 bases and V 2 bases, and 6 bases lay outside the gene matches. Germline V gives CDR1 MNHEY, CDR2 SMNVEV (reference sequence). CDR3 in amino acids: CASSLNPLAGDTQYF. CDR3 DNA: TGTGCCAGCAGTTTAAATCCCCTAGCGGGAGATACGCAGTATTTT.

This clonotype showed up just a few times. CDR3 residues: CASSPPGGYEQYF. CDR3 bases: TGTGCCAGCAGCCCCCCGGGCGGCTACGAGCAGTACTTC. This chain links TRBV7-2 with TRBJ2-7; no definite D call. Trimming shortened V by 5 bases and J by 3 bases, and 11 bases separated the two germline ends. This CDR3 spans 13 amino acids. Germline V lookup: CDR1 SGHTA, CDR2 FQGNSA.

This clonotype came up a few times. The CDR3 loop is CASSLVQGQGQPQHF. For the CDR3, the DNA is TGTGCCAGCAGCTTGGTGCAGGGACAGGGTCAGCCCCAGCATTTT. J is TRBJ1-5 and V is TRBV5-5; 9 bases are a match to TRBD1. The germline V gene has CDR1 SGHKS and CDR2 YYEKEE (reference sequence). The V gene end was trimmed by 0 bases and the J gene end by 6 bases; junction bases not matched to a gene: 4. The CDR3 contains 15 residues.

This clonotype was recorded at least ten times. The gene calls are TRBV4-3 and TRBJ2-7; D is possibly TRBD1 (5 bases). Trimming cost V 3 bases and J 3 bases, with 12 bases left between them. The CDR3 totals 14 residues. In germline, CDR1 is LGHNA, CDR2 YSLEER. The CDR3 region is CASSQARQNYEQYF. In nucleotides, the CDR3 is TGCGCCAGCAGCCAGGCCCGACAGAACTACGAGCAGTACTTC.

This clonotype was seen more than once but under ten times. The CDR3 nucleotides are TGTGCCAGCAACTACAGGGTTGACACTGAAGCTTTCTTT. As protein: CASNYRVDTEAFF. The chain recombines TRBV12-3 or TRBV12-4 with TRBJ1-1, with D perhaps matching TRBD1 (6 bases). The CDR3 contains 13 residues. V shed 7 bases and J shed 3 bases, with 12 bases lying between them.

The rearrangement links TRBV10-3 to TRBJ2-2, with 8 bases aligning to TRBD2. The germline gives CDR1 ENHRY, CDR2 SYGVKD. Trimming removed 10 bases from V and 2 bases from J; junction bases left unmatched: 9. This CDR3 comprises 15 residues. As DNA, the CDR3 is TGTGCCACTCGACCGGGACTAGAAAACACCGGGGAGCTGTTTTTT. Its translation: CATRPGLENTGELFF.

This clonotype was seen ten or more times. The J gene is TRBJ2-2, the V gene TRBV15; D gene ambiguous. Trimming stripped 4 bases from V and 8 bases from J, with 5 bases between. Germline CDR1 is LNHNV and CDR2 is YYDKDF (reference sequence). The CDR3 totals 11 residues. As DNA, the CDR3 is TGTGCCACCAGCAAATTAGGGGAGCTGTTTTTT. Protein sequence: CATSKLGELFF. The variable domain in full, completed from reference TRBV15 and TRBJ2-2, reads DAMVIQNPRYQVTQFGKPVTLSCSQTLNHNVMYWYQQKSSQAPKLLFHYYDKDFNNEADTPDNFQSRRPNTSFCFLDIRSPGLGDTAMYLCATSKLGELFFGEGSRLTVL.

Here the CDR3 DNA reads TGTGCCAGCAGTGGGATACGGACAAATCAGCCCCAGCATTTT. It yields the protein CASSGIRTNQPQHF. The chain carries TRBV2 and TRBJ1-5; D may be TRBD1 (5 bases). The germline CDR1 and CDR2 sequences are SNHLY and FYNNEI. The CDR3 covers 14 residues. The V gene lost 4 bases and the J gene lost 4 bases, with 11 bases spanning the gap.

This clonotype appeared a few times. The rearrangement links TRBV29-1 to TRBJ2-1; TRBD1 is a possible D gene (6 bases). Trimming left V 4 bases short and J 2 bases short, with 15 bases between. The CDR3 is 15 residues long. Germline CDR1 SQVTM, CDR2 ANQGSEA. The CDR3 region has the DNA TGCAGCGTTGTCGGGACAATGCGAGCCTACAATGAGCAGTTCTTC. Translation gives CSVVGTMRAYNEQFF.

This clonotype was counted many times. The chain uses TRBV7-2 and TRBJ2-2; TRBD1 agrees at 7 bases. Germline lookup yields CDR1 SGHTA and CDR2 FQGNSA. With 3 bases clipped from V and 5 bases from J, the junction kept 6 bases outside the gene matches. This CDR3 is built from 15 residues. The CDR3: CASSFGQAGTGELFF. The CDR3 bases are TGTGCCAGCAGCTTTGGACAGGCAGGGACCGGGGAGCTGTTTTTT.

This chain connects TRBV4-1 to TRBJ1-5; D unresolved. The V end lost 3 bases, the J end lost 6 bases, and 15 bases lay between the germline ends. The CDR3 consists of 15 residues. Germline loops: CDR1 MGHRA, CDR2 YSYEKL. The chain's CDR3 is CASSQGSLAGQPQHF. The CDR3 bases are TGCGCCAGCAGCCAGGGTAGTCTAGCGGGTCAGCCCCAGCATTTT.

This chain uses TRBV7-2 with TRBJ2-5; D is unclear. The germline gives CDR1 SGHTA, CDR2 FQGNSA. The CDR3 runs to 13 residues. V lost 5 bases to trimming and J lost 0 bases, with 7 bases between them. CDR3 sequence: CASSADYQETQYF. The CDR3 nucleotides are TGTGCCAGCAGCGCAGACTACCAAGAGACCCAGTACTTC.